Presented here are 8 T cell receptor beta chains from one specimen sequenced in a study of control samples from healthy donors and cancer patients. Profiling relied on immunoSEQ multiplex PCR, and the TCRdb table lists in-frame clones only, not all of them. The sample shows about 86,000 clones, just over 90% of them seen only once. Sequencing input: blood. These receptors came from a woman aged 25 to 39 in good health.

This rearrangement joins TRBV18 to TRBJ2-7, with 7 nucleotides matching TRBD2. J was trimmed by 0 bases and V by 3 bases; bases with no gene match: 11. This CDR3 spans 17 amino acids. In germline, CDR1 is KGHSH, CDR2 LQKENI. The CDR3 region is CASSPRGEGRGSYEQYF. CDR3 DNA: TGTGCCAGCTCACCGCGAGGGGAGGGACGAGGCTCCTACGAGCAGTACTTC.

This clone is a singleton in its sample. The chain combines TRBV11-3 with TRBJ1-2; D might be TRBD1 (5 bases). Deletions cut 3 bases from V and 2 bases from J, with 22 bases between. Germline V lookup: CDR1 SGHNT, CDR2 YENEEA. The CDR3 is 18 amino acids. The CDR3 region is CASSLGRRTLTPNYGYTF. For the CDR3, the DNA is TGTGCCAGCAGCTTGGGACGGCGGACCCTTACCCCGAACTATGGCTACACCTTC.

This clone was seen only once. The chain combines TRBV27 with TRBJ2-7; 12 nucleotides line up with TRBD2. Germline CDR1 and CDR2: MNHEY and SMNVEV (reference sequence). After removal of 2 bases from V and 7 bases from J, the junction contained 6 bases not matched to a gene. This CDR3 is 15 amino acids long. CDR3 nucleotide sequence: TGTGCCAGCAGTTTAACGACTAGCGGGAGTATTGAGCAGTACTTC. Amino acid sequence: CASSLTTSGSIEQYF.

The chain joins TRBV6-5 to TRBJ1-2, with D tentatively TRBD1 (6 bases). V lost 6 bases and J lost 6, with 20 bases in between. The CDR3 covers 15 residues. Germline V gives CDR1 MNHEY, CDR2 SVGAGI. CDR3 region: CASSKSNRVSDGYTF. CDR3 nucleotides: TGTGCCAGCAGCAAATCAAACAGGGTATCTGATGGCTACACCTTC.

V gene TRBV15 combines with J gene TRBJ2-1, with D maybe TRBD2 (6 bases). This CDR3 region has 20 residues. The V gene's germline CDR1 is LNHNV and CDR2 YYDKDF (reference sequence). V shed 1 base and J shed 7 bases, with 29 bases lying between them. In DNA form, the CDR3 reads TGTGCCACCAGCAGAGCCCCTGGAGGTCGATCGGGAGAAGGTCGGAATGAGCAGTTCTTC. Amino acids: CATSRAPGGRSGEGRNEQFF. Full variable domain (outside the CDR3, taken from reference TRBV15 and TRBJ2-1): DAMVIQNPRYQVTQFGKPVTLSCSQTLNHNVMYWYQQKSSQAPKLLFHYYDKDFNNEADTPDNFQSRRPNTSFCFLDIRSPGLGDTAMYLCATSRAPGGRSGEGRNEQFFGPGTRLTVL.

The chain employs TRBV7-2 and TRBJ1-5; 7 bases align to TRBD1. The CDR3 has 15 amino acids. Germline V gene sequence: CDR1 SGHTA, CDR2 FQGNSA. V gave up 5 bases and J gave up 1 base; unmatched junction bases: 5. The CDR3 DNA follows: TGTGCCAGCAGCCCCAGGGGGGGAAGCAATCAGCCCCAGCATTTT. Translation: CASSPRGGSNQPQHF.

The chain employs TRBV10-1 and TRBJ2-7; D not resolved. Trimming removed 3 bases at V and 2 bases at J, with 8 bases between. CDR3 length equals 13 residues. CDR1 is WNHNN and CDR2 is SYGVQD in the germline V gene (reference sequence). CDR3 protein: CASSDPLAYEQYF. CDR3 DNA sequence: TGCGCCAGCAGTGATCCCTTAGCCTACGAGCAGTACTTC.

The chain joins TRBV2 to TRBJ1-6; possible D gene TRBD1, 5 bases. The CDR3 loop spans 15 amino acids. Trimming shortened V by 5 bases and J by 3 bases, and 11 bases separated the two germline ends. Germline V CDR1 and CDR2: SNHLY, FYNNEI. The CDR3 protein is CASSRDSLYNSPLHF. CDR3 DNA: TGTGCCAGCAGTAGAGACAGTCTCTATAATTCACCCCTCCACTTT.